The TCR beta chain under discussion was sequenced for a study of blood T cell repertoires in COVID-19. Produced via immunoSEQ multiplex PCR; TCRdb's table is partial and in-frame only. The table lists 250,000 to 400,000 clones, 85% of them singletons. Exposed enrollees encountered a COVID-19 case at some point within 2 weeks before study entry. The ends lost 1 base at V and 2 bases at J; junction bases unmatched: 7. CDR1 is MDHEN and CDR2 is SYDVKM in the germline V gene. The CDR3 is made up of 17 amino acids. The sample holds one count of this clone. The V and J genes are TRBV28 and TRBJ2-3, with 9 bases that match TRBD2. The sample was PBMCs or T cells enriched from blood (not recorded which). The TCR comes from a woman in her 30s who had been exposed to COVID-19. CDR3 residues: CASSLFAGGYNTDTQYF. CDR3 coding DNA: TGTGCCAGCAGTTTATTTGCGGGAGGGTATAACACAGATACGCAGTATTTT.